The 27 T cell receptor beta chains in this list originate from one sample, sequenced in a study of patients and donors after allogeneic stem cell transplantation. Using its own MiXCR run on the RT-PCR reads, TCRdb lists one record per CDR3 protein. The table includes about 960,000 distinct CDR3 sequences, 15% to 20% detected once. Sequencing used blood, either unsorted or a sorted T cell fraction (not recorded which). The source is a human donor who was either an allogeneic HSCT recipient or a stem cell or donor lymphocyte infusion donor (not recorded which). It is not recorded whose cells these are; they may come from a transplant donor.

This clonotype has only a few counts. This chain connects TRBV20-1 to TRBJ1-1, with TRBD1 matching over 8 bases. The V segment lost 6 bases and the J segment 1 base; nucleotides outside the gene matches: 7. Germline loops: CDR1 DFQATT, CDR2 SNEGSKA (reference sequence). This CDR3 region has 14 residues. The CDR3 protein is CSATRQGANTEAFF. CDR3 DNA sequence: TGCAGTGCAACTAGGCAGGGGGCGAACACTGAAGCTTTCTTT.

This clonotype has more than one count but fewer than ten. The chain's CDR3 is CASRTGTSGTETQYF. The DNA for the CDR3 is TGTGCCAGCAGGACTGGGACTAGCGGGACGGAGACCCAGTACTTC. V usage is TRBV12-3 or TRBV12-4 and J usage is TRBJ2-5; 13 bases fit TRBD2. This CDR3 comprises 15 residues. Trimming removed 6 bases from V and 5 bases from J; junction bases left unmatched: 6.

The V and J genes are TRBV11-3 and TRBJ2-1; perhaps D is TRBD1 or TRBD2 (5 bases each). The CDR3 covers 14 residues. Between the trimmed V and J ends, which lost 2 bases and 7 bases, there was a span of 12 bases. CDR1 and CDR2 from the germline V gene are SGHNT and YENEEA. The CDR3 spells CASSLTGKGNEQFF. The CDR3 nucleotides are TGTGCCAGCAGCTTAACGGGAAAGGGGAATGAGCAGTTCTTC.

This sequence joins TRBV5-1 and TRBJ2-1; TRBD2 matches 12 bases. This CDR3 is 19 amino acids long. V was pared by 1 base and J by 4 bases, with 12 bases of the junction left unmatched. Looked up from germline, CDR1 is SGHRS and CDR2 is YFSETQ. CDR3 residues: CASSLLAGGPSSFYNEQFF. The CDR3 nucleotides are TGCGCCAGCAGCTTGCTAGCGGGAGGGCCCTCAAGTTTTTACAATGAGCAGTTCTTC. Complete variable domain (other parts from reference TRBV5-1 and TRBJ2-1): KAGVTQTPRYLIKTRGQQVTLSCSPISGHRSVSWYQQTPGQGLQFLFEYFSETQRNKGNFPGRFSGRQFSNSRSEMNVSTLELGDSALYLCASSLLAGGPSSFYNEQFFGPGTRLTVL.

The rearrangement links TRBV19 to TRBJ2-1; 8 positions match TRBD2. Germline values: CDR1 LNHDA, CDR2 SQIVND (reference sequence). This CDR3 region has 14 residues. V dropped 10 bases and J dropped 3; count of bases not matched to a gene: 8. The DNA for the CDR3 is TGTGCCACAAGGCGGGGGGCCAACTACAATGAGCAGTTCTTC. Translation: CATRRGANYNEQFF.

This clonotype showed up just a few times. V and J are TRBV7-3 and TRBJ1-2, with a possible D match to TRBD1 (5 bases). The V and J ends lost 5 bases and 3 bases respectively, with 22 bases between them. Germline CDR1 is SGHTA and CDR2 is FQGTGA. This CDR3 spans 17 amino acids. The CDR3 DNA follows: TGTGCCAGCAGCCCAACACGGGCCGCGCAGGGCCACTATGGCTACACCTTC. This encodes CASSPTRAAQGHYGYTF.

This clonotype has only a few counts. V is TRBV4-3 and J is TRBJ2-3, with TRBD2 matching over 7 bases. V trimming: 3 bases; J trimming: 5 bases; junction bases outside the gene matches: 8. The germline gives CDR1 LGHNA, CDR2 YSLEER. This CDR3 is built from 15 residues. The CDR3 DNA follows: TGCGCCAGCAGCCAGACCCGGGGGGTGAGAGATACGCAGTATTTT. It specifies CASSQTRGVRDTQYF.

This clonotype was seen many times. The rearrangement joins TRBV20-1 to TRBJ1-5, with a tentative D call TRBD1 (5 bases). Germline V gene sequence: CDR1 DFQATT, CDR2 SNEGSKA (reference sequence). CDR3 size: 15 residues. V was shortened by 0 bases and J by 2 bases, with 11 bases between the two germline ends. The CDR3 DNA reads TGCAGTGCTAGAGAGGGACCTGGGCGCAATCAGCCCCAGCATTTT. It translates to CSAREGPGRNQPQHF.

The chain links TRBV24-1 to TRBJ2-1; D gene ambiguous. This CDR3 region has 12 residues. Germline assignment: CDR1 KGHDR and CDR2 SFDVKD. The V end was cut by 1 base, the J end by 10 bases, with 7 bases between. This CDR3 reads CATSDFGREQFF. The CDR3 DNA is TGTGCCACCAGTGATTTTGGGCGGGAGCAGTTCTTC.

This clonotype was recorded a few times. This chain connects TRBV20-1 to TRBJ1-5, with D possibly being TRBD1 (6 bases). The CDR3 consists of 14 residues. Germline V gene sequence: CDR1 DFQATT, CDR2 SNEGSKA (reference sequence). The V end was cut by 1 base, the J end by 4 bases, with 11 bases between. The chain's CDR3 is CSARVLDRNQPQHF. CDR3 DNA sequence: TGCAGTGCTAGAGTCCTCGACAGGAATCAGCCCCAGCATTTT.

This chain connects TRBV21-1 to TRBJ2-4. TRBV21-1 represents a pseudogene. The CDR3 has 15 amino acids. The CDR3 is CASSKGGKGPPIQYF. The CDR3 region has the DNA TGTGCCAGCAGCAAAGGAGGAAAAGGACCGCCGATTCAGTACTTC.

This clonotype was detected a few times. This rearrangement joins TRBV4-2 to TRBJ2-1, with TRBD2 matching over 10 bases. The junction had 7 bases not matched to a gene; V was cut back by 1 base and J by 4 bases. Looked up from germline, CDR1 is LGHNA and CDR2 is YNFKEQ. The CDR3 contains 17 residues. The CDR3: CASSQAPRAGGYNEQFF. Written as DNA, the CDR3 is TGTGCCAGCAGCCAAGCCCCCCGAGCGGGGGGGTACAATGAGCAGTTCTTC.

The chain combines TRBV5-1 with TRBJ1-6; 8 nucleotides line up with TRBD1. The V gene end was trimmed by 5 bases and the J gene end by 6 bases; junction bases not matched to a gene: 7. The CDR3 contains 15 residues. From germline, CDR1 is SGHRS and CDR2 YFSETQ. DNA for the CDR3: TGCGCCAGCAGGGACAGGGAGTCTCGTAATTCACCCCTCCACTTT. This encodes CASRDRESRNSPLHF.

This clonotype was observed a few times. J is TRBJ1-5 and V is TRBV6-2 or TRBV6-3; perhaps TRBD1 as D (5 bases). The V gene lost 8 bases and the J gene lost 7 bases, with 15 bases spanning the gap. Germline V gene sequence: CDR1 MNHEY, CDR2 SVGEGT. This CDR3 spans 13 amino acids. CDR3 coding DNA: TGTGCCAGCTCCCGGGGGGTTGCGCAGCCCCAGCATTTT. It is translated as CASSRGVAQPQHF.

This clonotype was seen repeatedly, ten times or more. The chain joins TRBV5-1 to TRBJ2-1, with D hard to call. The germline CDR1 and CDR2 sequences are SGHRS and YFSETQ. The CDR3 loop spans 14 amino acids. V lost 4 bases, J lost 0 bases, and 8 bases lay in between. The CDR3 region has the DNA TGCGCCAGCAGCGGGCAGAGCTCCTACAATGAGCAGTTCTTC. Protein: CASSGQSSYNEQFF. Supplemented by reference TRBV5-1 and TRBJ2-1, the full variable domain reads KAGVTQTPRYLIKTRGQQVTLSCSPISGHRSVSWYQQTPGQGLQFLFEYFSETQRNKGNFPGRFSGRQFSNSRSEMNVSTLELGDSALYLCASSGQSSYNEQFFGPGTRLTVL.

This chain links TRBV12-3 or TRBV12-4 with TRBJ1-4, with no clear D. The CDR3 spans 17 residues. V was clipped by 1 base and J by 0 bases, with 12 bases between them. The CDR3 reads CASSLDGLTATNEKLFF. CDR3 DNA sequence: TGTGCCAGCAGTTTAGATGGGCTAACTGCAACTAATGAAAAACTGTTTTTT.

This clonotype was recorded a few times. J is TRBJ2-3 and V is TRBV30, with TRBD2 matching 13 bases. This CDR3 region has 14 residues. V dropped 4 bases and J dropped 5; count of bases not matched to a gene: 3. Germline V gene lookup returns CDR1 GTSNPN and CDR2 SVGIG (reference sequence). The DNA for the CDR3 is TGTGCCTGGAAAACTAGCGGGAGGGGAGATACGCAGTATTTT. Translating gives CAWKTSGRGDTQYF.

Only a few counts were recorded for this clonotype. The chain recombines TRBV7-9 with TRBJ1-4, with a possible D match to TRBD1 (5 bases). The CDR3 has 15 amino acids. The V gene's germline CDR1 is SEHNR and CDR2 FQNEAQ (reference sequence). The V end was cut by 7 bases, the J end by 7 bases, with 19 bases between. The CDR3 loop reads CASTKGVGDGEKLFF. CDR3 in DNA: TGTGCCAGCACCAAAGGGGTCGGGGACGGTGAAAAACTGTTTTTT. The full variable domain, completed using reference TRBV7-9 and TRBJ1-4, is DTGVSQNPRHKITKRGQNVTFRCDPISEHNRLYWYRQTLGQGPEFLTYFQNEAQLEKSRLLSDRFSAERPKGSFSTLEIQRTEQGDSAMYLCASTKGVGDGEKLFFGSGTQLSVL.

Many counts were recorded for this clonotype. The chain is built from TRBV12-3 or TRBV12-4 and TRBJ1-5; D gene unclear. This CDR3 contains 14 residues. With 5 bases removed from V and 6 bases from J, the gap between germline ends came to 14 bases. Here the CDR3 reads CASSTPPGGQPQHF. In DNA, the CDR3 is TGTGCCAGCAGTACTCCTCCAGGAGGTCAGCCCCAGCATTTT.

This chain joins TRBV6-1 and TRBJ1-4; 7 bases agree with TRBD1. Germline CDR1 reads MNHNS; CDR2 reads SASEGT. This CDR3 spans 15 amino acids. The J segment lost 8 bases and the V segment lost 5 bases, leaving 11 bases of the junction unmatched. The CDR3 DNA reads TGTGCCAGCAGTAACAACCGGGACAGAGGCGAAAAACTGTTTTTT. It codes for CASSNNRDRGEKLFF.

The CDR3 spells CASTPGSLGGYTF. As DNA, the CDR3 is TGCGCCAGCACCCCGGGGTCGCTCGGGGGCTACACCTTC. The chain links TRBV5-1 to TRBJ1-2; the D is unclear. The germline V gene encodes CDR1 SGHRS and CDR2 YFSETQ. Trimming removed 6 bases at V and 8 bases at J, with 17 bases between. The CDR3 loop spans 13 amino acids.

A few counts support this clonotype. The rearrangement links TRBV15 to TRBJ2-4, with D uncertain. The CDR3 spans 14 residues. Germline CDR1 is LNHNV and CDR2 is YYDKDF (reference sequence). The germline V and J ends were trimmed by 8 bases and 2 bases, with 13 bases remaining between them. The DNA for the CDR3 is TGTGCCACCGGAGAGATACCTTCCAAAAACATTCAGTACTTC. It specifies CATGEIPSKNIQYF.

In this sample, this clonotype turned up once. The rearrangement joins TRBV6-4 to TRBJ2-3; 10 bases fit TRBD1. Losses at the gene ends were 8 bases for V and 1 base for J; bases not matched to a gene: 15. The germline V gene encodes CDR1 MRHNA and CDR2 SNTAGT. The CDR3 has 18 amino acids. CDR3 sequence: CASVSPGTGAVGTDTQYF. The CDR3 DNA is TGTGCCAGCGTGAGTCCCGGGACAGGGGCGGTTGGCACAGATACGCAGTATTTT.

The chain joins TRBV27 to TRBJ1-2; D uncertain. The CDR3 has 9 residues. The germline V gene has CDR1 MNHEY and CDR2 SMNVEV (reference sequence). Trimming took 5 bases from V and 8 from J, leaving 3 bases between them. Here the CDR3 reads CASSLGYTF. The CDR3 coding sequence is TGTGCCAGCAGTCTCGGCTACACCTTC.

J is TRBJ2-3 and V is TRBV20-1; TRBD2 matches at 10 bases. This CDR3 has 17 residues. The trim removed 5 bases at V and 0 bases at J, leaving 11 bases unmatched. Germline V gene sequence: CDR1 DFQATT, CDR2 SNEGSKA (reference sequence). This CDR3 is CSAGSTSGRPSTDTQYF. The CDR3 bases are TGCAGTGCTGGTTCGACTAGCGGGCGGCCTAGCACAGATACGCAGTATTTT.

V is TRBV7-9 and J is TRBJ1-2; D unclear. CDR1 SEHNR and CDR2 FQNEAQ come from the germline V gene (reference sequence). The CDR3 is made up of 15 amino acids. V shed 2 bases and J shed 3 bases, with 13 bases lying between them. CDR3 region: CASSLFEGSDYGYTF. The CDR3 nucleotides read TGTGCCAGCAGCTTATTCGAGGGAAGTGACTATGGCTACACCTTC.

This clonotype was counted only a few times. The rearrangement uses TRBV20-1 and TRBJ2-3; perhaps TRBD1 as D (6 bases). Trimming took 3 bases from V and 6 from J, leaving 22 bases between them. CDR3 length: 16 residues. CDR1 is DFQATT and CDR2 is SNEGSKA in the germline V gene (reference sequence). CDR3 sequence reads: CSARDGARGRRDTQYF. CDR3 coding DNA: TGCAGTGCTAGGGACGGGGCGAGGGGGAGACGCGATACGCAGTATTTT.